These 17 T cell receptor beta chains were all obtained from the same sample, sequenced in a study of Graves' ophthalmopathy and Graves' hyperthyroidism (dated by TCRdb to about 2018). TCRdb lists the instrument as Illumina HiSeq 2000. For repertoire sequencing, the TCR beta CDR3 regions were amplified from RNA transcripts. The first round was an RT-PCR using HTBI primers with the Qiagen OneStep RT-PCR kit, and this first round was followed by a second-round multiplex PCR, then size selection and purification. TCRdb redid the processing of the public reads, applying fastp at Q25 and MiXCR, and retained in-frame beta chains. Entries that share a CDR3 protein sequence are merged under the most common genes and DNA. This sample lists 1 million to 1.3 million distinct CDR3 sequences; less than 45% were detected once. Around 10% of the sample is in the top ten clones. Sequencing input: peripheral blood or thyroid tissue (not recorded which). The receptor set was obtained from an adult man with Graves' hyperthyroidism.

V usage is TRBV10-3 and J usage is TRBJ1-5; D is unresolved. V lost 5 bases and J 4 bases, leaving 9 bases between the germline ends. Germline V gene sequence: CDR1 ENHRY, CDR2 SYGVKD. The CDR3 sequence is 13 residues long. DNA for the CDR3: TGTGCCATCAGTTCGAACAGTAATCAGCCCCAGCATTTT. Translated: CAISSNSNQPQHF.

The J gene is TRBJ2-6, the V gene TRBV7-3; the D gene could be TRBD1 or TRBD2 (6 bases each). The CDR3 totals 17 residues. Germline-derived CDR1 and CDR2 are SGHTA and FQGTGA. V was clipped by 6 bases and J by 0 bases, with 15 bases between them. The CDR3 bases are TGTGCCAGCAGTTTTACAGGGACTCCCTCTGGGGCCAACGTCCTGACTTTC. Translation: CASSFTGTPSGANVLTF.

In this sample, this clonotype turned up many times. The junction and the germline gene differ at one end; a read error may be behind it. V usage is TRBV12-3 or TRBV12-4 and J usage is TRBJ1-4; D remains ambiguous. The CDR3 has 11 residues. CDR3 region: CASSFGHTVRF. The DNA of the CDR3 is TGTGCCAGCAGTTTTGGGCATACCGTACGTTTT.

This clonotype was counted many times. The chain joins TRBV9 to TRBJ2-7; a weak D match, TRBD2 (6 bases). V was pared by 0 bases and J by 5 bases, with 12 bases between. The CDR3 length is 14 residues. In germline, CDR1 is SGDLS, CDR2 YYNGEE. This CDR3 is CASSVATEGNEQYF. The CDR3 nucleotides are TGTGCCAGCAGCGTAGCTACGGAGGGCAACGAGCAGTACTTC.

The chain has TRBV7-2 and TRBJ2-7; 7 bases map to TRBD1. J lost 0 bases, V lost 2 bases, and 4 bases had no gene match. The V gene's germline CDR1 is SGHTA and CDR2 FQGNSA. CDR3 size: 15 residues. CDR3 in DNA: TGTGCCAGCAGCTTAATGTGGGACAGCTCCTACGAGCAGTACTTC. Translated: CASSLMWDSSYEQYF.

Of note for this clonotype: A much larger clone differs from this one at a single base, so this may be a read error. The chain uses TRBV9 and TRBJ1-4; D call uncertain. Per the germline V gene, CDR1 is SGDLS and CDR2 is YYNGEE. The CDR3 spans 14 residues. The CDR3 spells CASSVAVGGEKPFF. CDR3 DNA sequence: TGTGCCAGCAGCGTAGCGGTAGGAGGAGAAAAACCGTTTTTT.

A word on this clonotype: Sequence at one end of the junction differs from germline and may be a read error. The chain has TRBV10-3 and TRBJ2-7; TRBD2 aligns across 13 bases. Germline V CDR1 and CDR2: ENHRY, SYGVKD. The CDR3 consists of 16 residues. For the CDR3, the DNA is TGTGCCAGCAGTTCGGAGACTAGCGGGAGGCGGGGGGAGCAGTACTTC. This translates into CASSSETSGRRGEQYF.

This clonotype was picked up a small number of times. This rearrangement joins TRBV11-2 to TRBJ1-6; 8 bases agree with TRBD1. The length of the CDR3 is 15 residues. Trimming at V came to 3 bases and at J to 5 bases, leaving 3 bases not matched to a gene. Germline values: CDR1 SGHAT, CDR2 FQNNGV. The DNA of the CDR3 is TGTGCCAGCAGCTTGGCAGGGGGCAATAATTCACCCCTCCACTTT. This translates into CASSLAGGNNSPLHF.

Ten or more counts support this clonotype. The chain joins TRBV9 to TRBJ2-5, with TRBD1 identical over 8 bases. The CDR3 has 14 amino acids. The V segment lost 0 bases and the J segment 5 bases; nucleotides outside the gene matches: 3. Germline-derived CDR1 and CDR2 are SGDLS and YYNGEE. The CDR3 coding sequence is TGTGCCAGCAGCGTAGGGCCAGGGGGCGAGACCCAGTACTTC. It is translated as CASSVGPGGETQYF.

The CDR3 spells CASSTPGDQETQYF. The CDR3, as DNA: TGTGCCAGCAGCACCCCGGGGGATCAAGAGACCCAGTACTTC. This sequence joins TRBV6-5 and TRBJ2-5; a weak D match, TRBD2 (6 bases). The CDR3 runs to 14 residues. From germline, CDR1 is MNHEY and CDR2 SVGAGI. V lost 6 bases and J 2 bases, leaving 13 bases between the germline ends.

The chain recombines TRBV30 with TRBJ1-1; no reliable D call. Germline V gives CDR1 GTSNPN, CDR2 SVGIG (reference sequence). The CDR3 loop spans 11 amino acids. Trimming removed 0 bases at V and 12 bases at J, with 11 bases between. The CDR3 is CAWSVEGLSFF. The CDR3 nucleotides read TGTGCCTGGAGTGTAGAGGGTCTCTCTTTCTTT.

On this clonotype: This clone may be a read error of a much larger clone one base away. The chain uses TRBV4-1 and TRBJ1-6; no definite D call. Trimming took off 4 bases at V and 5 bases at J, with 9 bases between the two ends. Germline assignment: CDR1 MGHRA and CDR2 YSYEKL. The CDR3 is 14 amino acids. CDR3 sequence: CASSPAADNSPLHF. Written as DNA, the CDR3 is TGCGCCAGCAGCCCAGCGGCAGATAATTCACCCCTCCACTTT.

Remarks on this clonotype: Its ends do not fully match the called genes, so a read error is possible. J is TRBJ2-7 and V is TRBV12-3 or TRBV12-4; D tentatively reads TRBD1 or TRBD2 (6 bases each). The CDR3 consists of 12 residues. The CDR3 here is CASRLEEGELYF. CDR3 nucleotides: TGTGCCAGCAGGCTAGAGGAGGGGGAGCTGTACTTC.

The chain employs TRBV29-1 and TRBJ2-5; 11 nucleotides align to TRBD2. With 6 bases clipped from V and 1 base from J, the junction kept 4 bases outside the gene matches. This CDR3 contains 14 residues. Per germline, CDR1 SQVTM and CDR2 ANQGSEA. CDR3 sequence: CSVEGTSGQETQYF. CDR3 DNA sequence: TGCAGCGTCGAGGGGACTAGCGGCCAAGAGACCCAGTACTTC.

This clonotype has a handful of counts. The chain recombines TRBV29-1 with TRBJ2-7; TRBD1 aligns across 7 bases. The length of the CDR3 is 14 residues. J was trimmed by 2 bases and V by 0 bases; bases with no gene match: 4. The germline CDR1 and CDR2 sequences are SQVTM and ANQGSEA. CDR3 coding DNA: TGCAGCGTTGAAGAGGGACAGAAACCCTACGAGCAGTACTTC. Translated, it gives CSVEEGQKPYEQYF.

The chain recombines TRBV15 with TRBJ2-5; 14 nucleotides agree with TRBD2. V shed 7 bases and J 7 bases; nucleotides not matched to a gene: 8. The CDR3 consists of 15 residues. Germline V CDR1 and CDR2: LNHNV, YYDKDF (reference sequence). The CDR3 is CATNSDGLAGGTQYF. DNA of the CDR3: TGTGCCACCAACTCCGACGGACTAGCGGGAGGGACCCAGTACTTC. Full variable domain (outside the CDR3, taken from reference TRBV15 and TRBJ2-5): DAMVIQNPRYQVTQFGKPVTLSCSQTLNHNVMYWYQQKSSQAPKLLFHYYDKDFNNEADTPDNFQSRRPNTSFCFLDIRSPGLGDTAMYLCATNSDGLAGGTQYFGPGTRLLVL.

This clonotype was seen repeatedly, ten times or more. Here the CDR3 DNA reads TGCAGAGTTCACGGCGGAGTGAACACTGAAGCTTTCTTT. It translates to CRVHGGVNTEAFF. The V call is TRBV20-1, the J call TRBJ1-1; D not certain. This CDR3 comprises 13 residues. Germline V CDR1 and CDR2: DFQATT, SNEGSKA (reference sequence).